The rows below give T cell receptor beta chains drawn from one sample of a study of T cell changes during pregnancy in multiple sclerosis. The method was immunoSEQ multiplex PCR; TCRdb's version includes in-frame clones alone and lacks a portion of them. The repertoire holds under 90,000 clones, with about 93% as singletons. The sequencing here drew on peripheral blood, taken in the second trimester of pregnancy. The receptors here all came from a female donor in good health, enrolled as a control in a pregnancy study. Each CDR3 is given with its conserved first and last residue. The order of the fields is J gene, clone size, D gene, V gene, CDR3 protein, CDR3 DNA. D genes are given only for firm matches. Only some rows state a clone size, as once, few, many or a class for expanded clones.

TRBJ1-1,once,NA,TRBV28,CASSSNSGVNTEAFF,TGTGCCAGCAGTAGCAATAGCGGGGTGAACACTGAAGCTTTCTTT
TRBJ2-3,NA,NA,TRBV5-1,CASKADISTDTQYF,TGCGCCAGCAAGGCCGACATAAGCACAGATACGCAGTATTTT
TRBJ2-6,NA,NA,TRBV28,CASFSSGANVLTF,TGTGCCAGCTTCTCCTCTGGGGCCAACGTCCTGACTTTC
TRBJ2-3,NA,NA,TRBV27,CASSFVRAIDTQYF,TGTGCCAGCAGTTTTGTCAGGGCAATAGATACGCAGTATTTT
TRBJ2-5,NA,TRBD2,TRBV18,CASSRSTSGKETQYF,TGTGCCAGCTCTCGGTCCACTAGCGGGAAAGAGACCCAGTACTTC
TRBJ2-3,NA,NA,TRBV6-1,CASSSGDTDTQYF,TGTGCCAGCAGTTCAGGGGACACAGATACGCAGTATTTT
TRBJ2-7,NA,NA,TRBV28,CASSSSTPGEQYF,NA
TRBJ2-7,once,NA,TRBV5-1,CASRNQGGEQYF,TGCGCCAGCAGGAATCAGGGAGGCGAGCAGTACTTC
TRBJ1-1,NA,TRBD1,TRBV7-9,CASSLAGQGNTEAFF,TGTGCCAGCAGCTTAGCGGGACAGGGAAACACTGAAGCTTTCTTT
TRBJ2-7,few,TRBD1,TRBV29-1,CSVSETGSYEQYF,TGCAGCGTTAGCGAGACAGGGTCCTACGAGCAGTACTTC
TRBJ1-1,NA,NA,TRBV5-5,CASSWREGGFATEAFF,TGTGCCAGCAGCTGGAGGGAGGGGGGCTTCGCCACTGAAGCTTTCTTT
TRBJ2-7,once,TRBD1,TRBV5-4,CASSFTGGSYEQYF,TGTGCCAGCAGCTTTACAGGGGGCTCCTACGAGCAGTACTTC
TRBJ2-7,NA,NA,TRBV14,CASSQPDSAYEQYF,TGTGCCAGCAGCCAACCAGACAGCGCCTACGAGCAGTACTTC
TRBJ2-1,NA,TRBD1,TRBV29-1,CSVEQGVGEQFF,TGCAGCGTTGAGCAGGGGGTCGGTGAGCAGTTCTTC
TRBJ1-3,NA,NA,TRBV9,CASTATGAGNTIYF,TGTGCCAGCACTGCTACCGGGGCTGGAAACACCATATATTTT
TRBJ2-2,NA,NA,TRBV30,CAWSVGGAGELFF,TGTGCCTGGAGTGTAGGGGGGGCCGGGGAGCTGTTTTTT
TRBJ2-7,NA,NA,TRBV5-1,CASSLLDTSNPYEQYF,TGCGCCAGCAGCCTACTAGACACGTCGAATCCCTACGAGCAGTACTTC
TRBJ2-1,NA,TRBD1,TRBV5-1,CASSLGTDTYNEQFF,TGCGCCAGCAGCCTCGGGACAGACACCTACAATGAGCAGTTCTTC
TRBJ2-7,NA,TRBD2,TRBV27,CASRPSGRTYEQYF,TGTGCCAGCAGACCTAGCGGGAGGACCTACGAGCAGTACTTC
TRBJ1-1,NA,TRBD1,TRBV4-1,CASSQEAGGNTEAFF,TGCGCCAGCAGCCAAGAAGCAGGGGGCAACACTGAAGCTTTCTTT
TRBJ2-7,NA,NA,TRBV27,CASSTRSTYEQYF,TGTGCCAGCAGTACGAGATCTACCTACGAGCAGTACTTC
TRBJ2-3,NA,TRBD2,TRBV2,CASSDIRSSGPDTQYF,TGTGCCAGCAGTGATATTAGGTCTAGCGGGCCAGATACGCAGTATTTT
TRBJ1-3,NA,NA,TRBV5-1,CASSPQGSGNTIYF,TGCGCCAGCAGCCCACAGGGTTCTGGAAACACCATATATTTT
TRBJ2-7,once,NA,TRBV28,CASSSGQIYEQYF,TGTGCCAGCAGTTCCGGACAGATTTACGAGCAGTACTTC
TRBJ2-2,NA,NA,TRBV9,CASSPPTGELFF,TGTGCCAGCAGCCCTCCGACCGGGGAGCTGTTTTTT
TRBJ2-7,once,NA,TRBV23-1,CASSHSHGESVYEQYF,TGCGCCAGCAGTCATTCACACGGGGAGAGTGTCTACGAGCAGTACTTC
TRBJ1-2,NA,TRBD1,TRBV11-2,CASSPFELQGALFGYTF,TGTGCCAGCAGCCCATTCGAATTACAGGGGGCGCTTTTTGGCTACACCTTC
TRBJ2-1,NA,TRBD2,TRBV28,CASSMGLAGDNEQFF,TGTGCCAGCAGCATGGGACTAGCGGGGGACAATGAGCAGTTCTTC
TRBJ2-5,NA,TRBD2,TRBV11-2,CASSLRLLAGTVAETQYF,TGTGCCAGCAGCTTAAGGCTACTAGCGGGAACCGTAGCGGAGACCCAGTACTTC
TRBJ2-7,NA,NA,TRBV4-2,CASSGHQEQYF,TGTGCCAGCAGCGGACACCAAGAGCAGTACTTC
TRBJ2-1,NA,TRBD2,TRBV6-1,CASTPVTSGNTKQFF,TGTGCCAGTACCCCGGTAACTAGCGGGAATACTAAGCAGTTCTTC
TRBJ2-7,NA,NA,TRBV2,CASKTQTGSSYEQYF,TGTGCCAGCAAAACCCAAACCGGGTCCTCGTACGAGCAGTACTTC
TRBJ2-1,once,NA,TRBV5-1,CASSKESEQFF,TGCGCCAGCAGCAAGGAGAGTGAGCAGTTCTTC
TRBJ2-3,NA,NA,TRBV19,CASRETGGTDTQYF,TGTGCCAGTAGGGAGACAGGAGGCACAGATACGCAGTATTTT
TRBJ2-5,once,NA,TRBV19,CASSIEGSDETQYF,TGTGCCAGTAGTATTGAAGGAAGCGACGAGACCCAGTACTTC
TRBJ1-4,NA,NA,TRBV6-5,CASSLSGRVDEKLFF,TGTGCCAGCAGTCTCTCCGGCAGGGTGGATGAAAAACTGTTTTTT
TRBJ2-1,NA,TRBD2,TRBV4-2,CASSQLRTSGRGVGTYNEQFF,TGTGCCAGCAGCCAACTGAGGACTAGCGGGAGGGGGGTAGGTACCTACAATGAGCAGTTCTTC
TRBJ2-5,NA,TRBD2,TRBV2,CASTGTTSGAETQYF,TGTGCCAGCACCGGGACTACGTCTGGAGCAGAGACCCAGTACTTC
TRBJ2-1,NA,NA,TRBV27,CASSLWQGGYNEQFF,TGTGCCAGCAGTTTATGGCAGGGGGGCTACAATGAGCAGTTCTTC
TRBJ2-3,NA,NA,TRBV19,CASSREGRSTDTQYF,TGTGCCAGTAGTCGAGAGGGGAGGAGCACAGATACGCAGTATTTT
TRBJ2-7,NA,TRBD1,TRBV5-4,CASSSPGQGFLEQYF,TGTGCCAGCAGCTCACCGGGACAGGGATTTTTAGAGCAGTACTTC
TRBJ1-1,NA,TRBD1,TRBV19,CASSLGDRLNTEAFF,TGTGCCAGTAGTTTGGGGGACAGACTGAACACTGAAGCTTTCTTT
TRBJ2-3,NA,NA,TRBV2,CASSLPPGYTDTQYF,TGTGCCAGCAGTTTACCCCCGGGGTACACAGATACGCAGTATTTT
TRBJ1-5,NA,NA,TRBV9,CASSVGPHNSPQHF,TGTGCCAGCAGCGTAGGTCCGCACAATAGCCCCCAGCATTTT
TRBJ2-1,NA,TRBD1,TRBV18,CASSPKTGVFYNEQFF,TGTGCCAGCTCCCCGAAGACAGGGGTTTTCTACAATGAGCAGTTCTTC
TRBJ1-3,NA,NA,TRBV7-2,CASSIHQGSSGNTIYF,TGTGCCAGCAGCATACACCAGGGCTCCTCTGGAAACACCATATATTTT
TRBJ2-7,NA,NA,TRBV7-8,CASSAPRLEYSYEQYF,TGTGCCAGCAGCGCCCCACGACTAGAATACTCCTACGAGCAGTACTTC
TRBJ2-7,NA,NA,TRBV19,CASSMGQGHYEQYF,TGTGCCAGTAGTATGGGTCAGGGGCATTACGAGCAGTACTTC
TRBJ2-7,NA,TRBD1,TRBV4-1,CASSPTGQINYEQYF,TGCGCCAGCAGCCCTACGGGACAGATCAACTACGAGCAGTACTTC
TRBJ2-1,NA,TRBD2,TRBV2,CASSEAGLAGFEDEQFF,TGTGCCAGCAGTGAAGCGGGACTAGCGGGATTTGAAGATGAGCAGTTCTTC
TRBJ2-7,NA,TRBD1,TRBV4-1,CASSTQDRGWDEQYF,TGCGCCAGCAGCACCCAGGACAGGGGGTGGGACGAGCAGTACTTC
TRBJ1-1,few,NA,TRBV30,CAWSGGENTEAFF,TGTGCCTGGAGCGGGGGAGAGAACACTGAAGCTTTCTTT
TRBJ1-1,NA,TRBD1,TRBV6-5,CASSYPGTGITEAFF,TGTGCCAGCAGTTACCCCGGGACAGGGATTACTGAAGCTTTCTTT
TRBJ2-1,NA,TRBD2,TRBV19,CASSSIAGGENEQFF,TGTGCCAGTAGTTCCATAGCGGGAGGGGAAAATGAGCAGTTCTTC
TRBJ1-1,NA,TRBD1,TRBV2,CASSDPRGRGDTEAFF,TGTGCCAGCAGTGATCCGCGCGGCAGGGGGGACACTGAAGCTTTCTTT